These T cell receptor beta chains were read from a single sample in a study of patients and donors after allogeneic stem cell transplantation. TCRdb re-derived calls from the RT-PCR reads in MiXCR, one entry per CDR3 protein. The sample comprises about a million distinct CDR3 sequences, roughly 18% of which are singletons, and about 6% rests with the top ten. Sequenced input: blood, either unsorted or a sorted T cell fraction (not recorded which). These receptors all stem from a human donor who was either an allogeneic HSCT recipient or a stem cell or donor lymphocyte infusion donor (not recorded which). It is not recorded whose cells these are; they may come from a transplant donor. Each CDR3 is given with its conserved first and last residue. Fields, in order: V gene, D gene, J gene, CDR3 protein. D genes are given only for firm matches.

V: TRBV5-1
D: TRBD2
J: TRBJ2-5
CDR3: CASSLEGLAGAETQYF

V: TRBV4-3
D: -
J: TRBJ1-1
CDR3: CASSQGRWSSTEAFF

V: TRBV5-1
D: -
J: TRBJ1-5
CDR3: CASSHDSWGLSNQPQHF

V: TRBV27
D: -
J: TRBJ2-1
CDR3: CASSLWEGDNEQFF

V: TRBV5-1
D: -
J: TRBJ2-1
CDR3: CASSLMGRSYNEQFF

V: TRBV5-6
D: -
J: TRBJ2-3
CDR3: CASSLIGGAPPRTQYF

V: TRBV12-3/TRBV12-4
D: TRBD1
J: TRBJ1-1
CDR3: CASSSPGTGDPEAFF

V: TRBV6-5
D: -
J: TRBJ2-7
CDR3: CASSYTRDGGYEQYF

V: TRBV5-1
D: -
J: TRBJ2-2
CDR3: CASSPLSTGELFF

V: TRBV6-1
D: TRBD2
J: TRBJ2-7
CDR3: CASSLSSSGRTYEQYF

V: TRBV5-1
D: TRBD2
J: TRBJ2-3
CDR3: CASRSTSGSPDTQYF

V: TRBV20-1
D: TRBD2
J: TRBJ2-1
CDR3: CSARDPTSESYNEQFF

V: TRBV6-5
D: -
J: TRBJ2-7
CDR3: CAGGFPSYEQYF

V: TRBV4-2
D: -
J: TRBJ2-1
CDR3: CASSQDDGYYNEQFF

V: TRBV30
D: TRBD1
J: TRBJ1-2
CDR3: CAWSRGQAYGYTF

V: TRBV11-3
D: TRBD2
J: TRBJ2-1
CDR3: CASSPRGAGGTGNEQFF

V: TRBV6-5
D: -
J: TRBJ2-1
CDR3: CASSYSGSWNEQFF

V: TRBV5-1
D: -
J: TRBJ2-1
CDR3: CASSITRLHDYNEQFF

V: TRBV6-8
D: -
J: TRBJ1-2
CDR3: CASSTDRPYGYTF

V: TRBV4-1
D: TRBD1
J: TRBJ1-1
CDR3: CASSPSFGQGRLSAEAFF

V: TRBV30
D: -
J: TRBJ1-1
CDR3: CAWSGRYTEAFF

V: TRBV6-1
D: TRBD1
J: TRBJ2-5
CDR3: CASSNRDRRGGETQYF

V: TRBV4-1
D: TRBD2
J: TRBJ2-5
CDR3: CASSQDLKAGGPETQYF

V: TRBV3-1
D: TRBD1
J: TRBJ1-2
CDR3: CASSRPGQGAYGYTF

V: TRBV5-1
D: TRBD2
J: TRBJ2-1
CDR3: CASSLLKLAGGGNEQFF

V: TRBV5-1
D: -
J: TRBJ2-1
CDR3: CASSLAGEEQFF

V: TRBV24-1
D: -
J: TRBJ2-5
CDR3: CATSDPGYQETQYF

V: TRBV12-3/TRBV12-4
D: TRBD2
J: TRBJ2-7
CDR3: CASSRPGLGYEQYF

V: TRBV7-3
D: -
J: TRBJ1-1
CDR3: CASSLSGRVTEAFF

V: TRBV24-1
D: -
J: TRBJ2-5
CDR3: CATSVPRTAGQIQETQYF

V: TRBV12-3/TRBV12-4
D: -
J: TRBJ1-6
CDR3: CASSLTGRGNSPLHF

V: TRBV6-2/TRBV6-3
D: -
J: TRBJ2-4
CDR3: CASSSGSGIQYF

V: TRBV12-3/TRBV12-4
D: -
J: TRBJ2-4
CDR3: CASSLGRGPNIQYF

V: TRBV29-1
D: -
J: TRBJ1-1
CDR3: CRLAGRTEAFF

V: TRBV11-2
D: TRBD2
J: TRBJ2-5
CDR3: CASSPETSGRKETQYF

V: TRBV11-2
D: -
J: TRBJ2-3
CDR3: CASTDLQDTQYF

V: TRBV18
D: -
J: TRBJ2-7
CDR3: CASSPDRSSEQYF

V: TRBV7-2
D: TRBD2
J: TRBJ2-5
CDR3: CASSPFRGDAETQYF

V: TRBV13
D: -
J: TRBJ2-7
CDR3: CASSLELGGNYEQYF

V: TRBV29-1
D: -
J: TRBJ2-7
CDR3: CSVVLGRDRFYEQYF

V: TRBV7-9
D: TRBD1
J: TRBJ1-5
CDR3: CASRYNRGRNQPQHF

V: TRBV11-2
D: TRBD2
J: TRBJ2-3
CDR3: CASSSQPTSGGVSTDTQYF

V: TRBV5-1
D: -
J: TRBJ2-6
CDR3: CASSLLVGGLISGANVLTF

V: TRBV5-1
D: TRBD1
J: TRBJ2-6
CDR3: CASSLKTGNGANVLTF

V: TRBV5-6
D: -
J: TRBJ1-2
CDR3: CASSFLSQYGYTF

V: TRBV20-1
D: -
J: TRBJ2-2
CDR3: CSASRKDAVHGELFF

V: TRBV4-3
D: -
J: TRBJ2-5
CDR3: CASSQVTGKSPETQYF

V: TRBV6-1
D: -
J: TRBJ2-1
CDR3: CASSPPGLLYNEQFF

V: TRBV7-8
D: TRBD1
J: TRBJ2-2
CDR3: CASSSHRSGGPRQFELFF

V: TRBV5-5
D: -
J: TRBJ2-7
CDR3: CASSLLLSLSYEQYF

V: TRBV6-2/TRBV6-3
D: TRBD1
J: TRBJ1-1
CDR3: CASSLKAGQTEAFF

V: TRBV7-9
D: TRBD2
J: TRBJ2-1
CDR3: CASSEPTSGRRNEQFF

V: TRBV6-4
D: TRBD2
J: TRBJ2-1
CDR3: CASSVRGGASYNEQFF

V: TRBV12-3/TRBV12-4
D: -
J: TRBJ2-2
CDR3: CASSPKHKNTGELFF